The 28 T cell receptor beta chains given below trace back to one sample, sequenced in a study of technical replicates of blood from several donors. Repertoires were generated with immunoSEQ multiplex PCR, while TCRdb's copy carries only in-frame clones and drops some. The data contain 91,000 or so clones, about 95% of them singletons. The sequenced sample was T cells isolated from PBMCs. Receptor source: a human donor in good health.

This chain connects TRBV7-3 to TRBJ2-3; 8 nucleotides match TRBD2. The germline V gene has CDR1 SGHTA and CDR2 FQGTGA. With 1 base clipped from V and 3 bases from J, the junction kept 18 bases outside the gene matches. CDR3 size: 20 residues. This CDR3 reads CASSLRPTKSGSSDTDTQYF. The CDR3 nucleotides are TGTGCCAGCAGCTTAAGGCCTACTAAAAGCGGGAGTTCAGATACAGATACGCAGTATTTT.

The chain's CDR3 is CASTGGELFF. DNA of the CDR3: TGTGCCAGCACGGGCGGGGAGCTGTTTTTT. The chain combines TRBV7-3 with TRBJ2-2; no reliable D call. V was shortened by 7 bases and J by 7 bases, with 4 bases between the two germline ends. The CDR3 spans 10 residues. Germline V CDR1 and CDR2: SGHTA, FQGTGA.

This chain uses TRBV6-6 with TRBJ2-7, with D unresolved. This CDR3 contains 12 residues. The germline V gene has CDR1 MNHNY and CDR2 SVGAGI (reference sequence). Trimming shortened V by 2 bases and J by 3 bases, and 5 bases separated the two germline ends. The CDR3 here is CASSYEFYEQYF. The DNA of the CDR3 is TGTGCCAGCAGTTACGAGTTCTACGAGCAGTACTTC.

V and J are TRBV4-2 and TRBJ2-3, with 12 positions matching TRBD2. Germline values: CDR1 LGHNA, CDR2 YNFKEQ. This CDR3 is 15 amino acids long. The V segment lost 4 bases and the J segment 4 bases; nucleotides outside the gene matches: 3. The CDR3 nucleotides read TGTGCCAGCAGCCGAACTAGCGGGAGGCCAGATACGCAGTATTTT. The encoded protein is CASSRTSGRPDTQYF.

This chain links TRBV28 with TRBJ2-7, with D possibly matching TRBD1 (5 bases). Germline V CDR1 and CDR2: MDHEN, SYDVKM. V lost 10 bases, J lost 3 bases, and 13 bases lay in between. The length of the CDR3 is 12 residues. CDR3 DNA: TGTGCCACTAAGGACAATTACTACGAGCAGTACTTC. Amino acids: CATKDNYYEQYF. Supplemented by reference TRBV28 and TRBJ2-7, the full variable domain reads DVKVTQSSRYLVKRTGEKVFLECVQDMDHENMFWYRQDPGLGLRLIYFSYDVKMKEKGDIPEGYSVSREKKERFSLILESASTNQTSMYLCATKDNYYEQYFGPGTRLTVT.

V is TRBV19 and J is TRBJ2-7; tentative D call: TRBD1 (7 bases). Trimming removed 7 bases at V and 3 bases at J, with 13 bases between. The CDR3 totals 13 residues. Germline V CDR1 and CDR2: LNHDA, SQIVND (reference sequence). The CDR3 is CASKRQGGYEQYF. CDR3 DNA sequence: TGTGCCAGTAAAAGACAGGGAGGCTACGAGCAGTACTTC.

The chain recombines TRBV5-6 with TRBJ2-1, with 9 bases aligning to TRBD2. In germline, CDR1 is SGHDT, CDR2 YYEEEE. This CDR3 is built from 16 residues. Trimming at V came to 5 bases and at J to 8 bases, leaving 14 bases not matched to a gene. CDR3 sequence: CASSTFGLAGLDEQFF. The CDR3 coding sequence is TGTGCCAGCAGTACCTTTGGCCTAGCGGGACTAGATGAGCAGTTCTTC.

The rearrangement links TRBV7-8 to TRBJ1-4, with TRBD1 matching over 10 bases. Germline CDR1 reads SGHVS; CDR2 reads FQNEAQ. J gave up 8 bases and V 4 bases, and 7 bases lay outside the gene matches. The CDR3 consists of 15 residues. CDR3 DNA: TGTGCCAGCAGCTCAGGACAGGGGGTGAGGGAAAAACTGTTTTTT. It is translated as CASSSGQGVREKLFF.

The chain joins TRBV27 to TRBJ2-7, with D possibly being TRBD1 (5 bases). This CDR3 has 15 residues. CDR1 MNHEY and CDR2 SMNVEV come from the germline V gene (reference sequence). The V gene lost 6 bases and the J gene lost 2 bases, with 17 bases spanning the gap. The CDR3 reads CASRHDSTWPYEQYF. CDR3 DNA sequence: TGTGCCAGCAGACACGACAGCACCTGGCCCTACGAGCAGTACTTC.

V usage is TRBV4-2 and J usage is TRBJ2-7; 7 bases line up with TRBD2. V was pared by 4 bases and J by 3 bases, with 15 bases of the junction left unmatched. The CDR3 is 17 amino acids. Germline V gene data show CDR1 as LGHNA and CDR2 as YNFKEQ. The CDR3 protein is CASSLERGSAVHYEQYF. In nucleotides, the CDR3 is TGTGCCAGCAGCCTGGAGCGGGGAAGCGCCGTTCACTACGAGCAGTACTTC.

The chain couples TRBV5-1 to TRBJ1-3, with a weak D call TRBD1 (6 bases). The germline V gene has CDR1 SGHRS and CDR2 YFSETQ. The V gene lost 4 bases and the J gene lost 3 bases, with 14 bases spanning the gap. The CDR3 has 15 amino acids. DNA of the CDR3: TGCGCCAGCAGCCCGCGGACAGAACGTGGAAACACCATATATTTT. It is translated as CASSPRTERGNTIYF.

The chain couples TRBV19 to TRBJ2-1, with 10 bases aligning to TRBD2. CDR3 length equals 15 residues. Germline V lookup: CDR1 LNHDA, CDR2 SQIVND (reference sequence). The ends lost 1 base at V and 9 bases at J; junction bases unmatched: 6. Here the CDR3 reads CASSIGLAGVLEQFF. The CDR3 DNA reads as TGTGCCAGTAGTATAGGGCTAGCGGGAGTCCTTGAGCAGTTCTTC. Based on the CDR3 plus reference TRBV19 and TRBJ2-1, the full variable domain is DGGITQSPKYLFRKEGQNVTLSCEQNLNHDAMYWYRQDPGQGLRLIYYSQIVNDFQKGDIAEGYSVSREKKESFPLTVTSAQKNPTAFYLCASSIGLAGVLEQFFGPGTRLTVL.

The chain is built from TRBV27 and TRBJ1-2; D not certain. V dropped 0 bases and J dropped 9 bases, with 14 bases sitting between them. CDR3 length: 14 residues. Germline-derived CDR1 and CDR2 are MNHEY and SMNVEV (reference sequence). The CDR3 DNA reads TGTGCCAGCAGTTTATCTACAGCTTCGGATAGCTACACCTTC. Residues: CASSLSTASDSYTF.

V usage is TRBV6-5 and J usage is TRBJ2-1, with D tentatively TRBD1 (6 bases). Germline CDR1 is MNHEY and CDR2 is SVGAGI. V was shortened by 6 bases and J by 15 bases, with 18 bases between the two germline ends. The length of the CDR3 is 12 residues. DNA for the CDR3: TGTGCCAGCAGCAGGGTACAGGGTAATCTGTTCTTC. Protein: CASSRVQGNLFF.

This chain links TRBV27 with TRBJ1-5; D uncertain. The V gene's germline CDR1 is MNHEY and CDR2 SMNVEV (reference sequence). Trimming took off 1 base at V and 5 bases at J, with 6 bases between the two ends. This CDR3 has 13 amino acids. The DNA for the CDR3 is TGTGCCAGCAGTTTATTTAGAGATCAGCCCCAGCATTTT. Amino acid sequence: CASSLFRDQPQHF.

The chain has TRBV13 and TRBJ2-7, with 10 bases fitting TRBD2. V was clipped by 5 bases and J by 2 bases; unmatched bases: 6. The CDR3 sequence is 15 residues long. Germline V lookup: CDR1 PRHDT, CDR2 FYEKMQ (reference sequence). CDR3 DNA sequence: TGTGCCAGCAGCCCCGGGACTAGCGACCCCTACGAGCAGTACTTC. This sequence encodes CASSPGTSDPYEQYF.

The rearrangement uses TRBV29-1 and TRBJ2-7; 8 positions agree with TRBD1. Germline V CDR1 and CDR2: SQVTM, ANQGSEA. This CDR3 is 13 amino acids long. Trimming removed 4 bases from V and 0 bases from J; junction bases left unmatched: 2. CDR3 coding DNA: TGCAGCGTTGGGCAGGGGGCCTCCTACGAGCAGTACTTC. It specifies CSVGQGASYEQYF.

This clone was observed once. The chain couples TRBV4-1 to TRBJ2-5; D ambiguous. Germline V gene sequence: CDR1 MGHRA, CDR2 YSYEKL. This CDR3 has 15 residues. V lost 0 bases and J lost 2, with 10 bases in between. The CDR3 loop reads CASSQESYPQETQYF. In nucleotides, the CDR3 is TGCGCCAGCAGCCAAGAAAGCTACCCGCAAGAGACCCAGTACTTC.

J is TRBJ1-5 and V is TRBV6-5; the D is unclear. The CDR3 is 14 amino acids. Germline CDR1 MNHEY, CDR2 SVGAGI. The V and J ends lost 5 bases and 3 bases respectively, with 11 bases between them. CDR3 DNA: TGTGCCAGCAGTAGTTCCCGGGACAATCAGCCCCAGCATTTT. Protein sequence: CASSSSRDNQPQHF.

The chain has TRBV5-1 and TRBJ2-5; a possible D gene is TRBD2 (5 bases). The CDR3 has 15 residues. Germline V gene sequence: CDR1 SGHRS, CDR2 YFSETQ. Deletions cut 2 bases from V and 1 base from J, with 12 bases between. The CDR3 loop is CASSLGGSGQETQYF. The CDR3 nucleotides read TGCGCCAGCAGCTTAGGTGGGAGTGGCCAAGAGACCCAGTACTTC.

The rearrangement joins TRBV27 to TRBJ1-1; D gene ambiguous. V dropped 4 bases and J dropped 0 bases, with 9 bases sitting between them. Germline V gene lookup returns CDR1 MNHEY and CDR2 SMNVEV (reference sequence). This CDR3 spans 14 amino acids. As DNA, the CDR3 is TGTGCCAGCAGTTGGAGAGGGCTGAACACTGAAGCTTTCTTT. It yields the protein CASSWRGLNTEAFF.

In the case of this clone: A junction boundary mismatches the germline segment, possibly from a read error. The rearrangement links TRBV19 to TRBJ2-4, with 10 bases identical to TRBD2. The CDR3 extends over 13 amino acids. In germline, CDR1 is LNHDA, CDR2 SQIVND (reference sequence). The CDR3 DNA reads TGTGCCAGTAGTATAAGAAGCGGGAGGGGGTGGCCCTTC. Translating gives CASSIRSGRGWPF.

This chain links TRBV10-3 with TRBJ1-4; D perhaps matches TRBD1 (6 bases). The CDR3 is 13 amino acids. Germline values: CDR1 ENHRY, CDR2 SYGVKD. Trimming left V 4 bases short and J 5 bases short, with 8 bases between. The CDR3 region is CAISGTENEKLFF. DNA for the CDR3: TGTGCCATCAGTGGGACAGAAAATGAAAAACTGTTTTTT.

The DNA for the CDR3 is TGTGCCAGCAGCCCTCGGACTAGGGGAGAGACCCAGTACTTC. The encoded protein is CASSPRTRGETQYF. This chain links TRBV7-8 with TRBJ2-5; 7 bases are shared with TRBD2. The CDR3 is made up of 14 amino acids. Per germline, CDR1 SGHVS and CDR2 FQNEAQ. V was clipped by 5 bases and J by 4 bases; unmatched bases: 7.

CDR3 sequence: CASSQGNSGSYEQYF. The CDR3 coding sequence is TGTGCCAGCAGCCAAGGTAATAGCGGGAGCTACGAGCAGTACTTC. The rearrangement joins TRBV4-2 to TRBJ2-7; 9 bases are a match to TRBD2. CDR3 length: 15 amino acids. V shed 1 base and J 3 bases; nucleotides not matched to a gene: 4. In germline, CDR1 is LGHNA, CDR2 YNFKEQ.

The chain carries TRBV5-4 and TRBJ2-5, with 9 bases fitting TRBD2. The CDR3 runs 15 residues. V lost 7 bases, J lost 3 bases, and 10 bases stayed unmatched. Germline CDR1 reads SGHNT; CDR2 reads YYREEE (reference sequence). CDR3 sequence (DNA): TGTGCCAGCCAACCCCGACTAGCGGAGGAAGAGACCCAGTACTTC. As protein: CASQPRLAEEETQYF.

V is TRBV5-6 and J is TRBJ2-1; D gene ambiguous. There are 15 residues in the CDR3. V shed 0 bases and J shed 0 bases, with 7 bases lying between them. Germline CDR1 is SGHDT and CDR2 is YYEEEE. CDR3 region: CASSLAPYSYNEQFF. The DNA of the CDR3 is TGTGCCAGCAGCTTGGCCCCCTACTCCTACAATGAGCAGTTCTTC.

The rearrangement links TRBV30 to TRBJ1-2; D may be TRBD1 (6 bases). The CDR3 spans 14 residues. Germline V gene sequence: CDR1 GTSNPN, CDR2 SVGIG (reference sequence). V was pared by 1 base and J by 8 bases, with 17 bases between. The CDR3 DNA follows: TGTGCCTGGAGTGCGGTTGGACAGAAACCCGGCTACACCTTC. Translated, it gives CAWSAVGQKPGYTF.